The sequence of this TCR beta chain was determined in a study of early T cells in non-severe SARS-CoV-2 infection. Study context: With bulk RNA from unsorted whole blood as input, sequencing yielded unpaired chains.

Findings of the study overall: Private and CD4 specificities were missed by VDJdb matching, skewed to anti-spike CD8.

This CDR3 is 15 amino acids long. The germline gives CDR1 MNHEY, CDR2 SVGEGT. J gave up 1 base and V 7 bases, and 8 bases lay outside the gene matches. This clonotype was detected only a few times. Its antigen remains unidentified. Individual cDNA molecules received unique molecular identifiers during library preparation. TCRdb analysed the 5' RACE reads with MiXCR anew, one entry per CDR3 protein. The sample consists of roughly 46,000 distinct CDR3 sequences, around 7% of them appearing once. This sequence was found in an adult who was a healthcare worker with PCR-confirmed SARS-CoV-2 infection or an uninfected control (not recorded which). The chain employs TRBV6-2 or TRBV6-3 and TRBJ1-1; 8 nucleotides line up with TRBD1. Sequencing was done on a sample of whole blood. CDR3 sequence reads: CASKGTGTGNTEAFF. CDR3 nucleotide sequence: TGTGCCAGCAAGGGAACCGGGACAGGGAACACTGAAGCTTTCTTT.